Presented here are 21 T cell receptor beta chains from one specimen sequenced in a study of low-dose radiotherapy and immunotherapy resistance in tumors. cDNA synthesis used a TRAV/TRBV-specific primer set for both chains. Amplification of TCRs used a constant-region primer and V-primer adapter for around 20 PCR cycles. TCRdb called the reads again in MiXCR, with one record for every CDR3 protein. The sample holds some 100,000 distinct CDR3 sequences, less than 25% seen once. Regarding time point: after trial treatment. Treatment given: LDRT plus nivolumab, ipilimumab, low-dose cyclophosphamide and aspirin (RACIN trial). The source was PBMCs, collected after low-dose radiotherapy plus immunotherapy. These receptors were obtained from a female donor with ovarian cancer.

This clonotype has at least ten counts. The V call is TRBV6-6, the J call TRBJ2-1, with TRBD2 matching over 7 bases. The germline V gene has CDR1 MNHNY and CDR2 SVGAGI (reference sequence). The V segment lost 3 bases and the J segment 3 bases; nucleotides outside the gene matches: 8. The CDR3 length is 16 residues. The CDR3 is CASSYGEGVGYNEQFF. The CDR3, as DNA: TGTGCCAGCAGTTATGGGGAGGGAGTGGGCTACAATGAGCAGTTCTTC.

The rearrangement uses TRBV24-1 and TRBJ1-2; tentatively, D is TRBD1 (6 bases). CDR1 is KGHDR and CDR2 is SFDVKD in the germline V gene. Trimming took 8 bases from V and 6 from J, leaving 12 bases between them. This CDR3 region has 12 residues. The CDR3 spells CATKGTSNGYTF. The CDR3 DNA reads TGTGCCACCAAAGGGACATCAAATGGCTACACCTTC.

This clonotype has ten or more counts. V gene TRBV6-2 or TRBV6-3 combines with J gene TRBJ2-3; no reliable D call. CDR1 MNHEY and CDR2 SVGEGT come from the germline V gene. The germline V and J ends were trimmed by 0 bases and 4 bases, with 8 bases remaining between them. The CDR3 contains 14 residues. This CDR3 reads CASSYSRAPDTQYF. The CDR3 coding sequence is TGTGCCAGCAGTTACTCAAGAGCACCAGATACGCAGTATTTT.

This clonotype was seen ten or more times. This sequence joins TRBV5-1 and TRBJ2-1; a possible D gene is TRBD2 (6 bases). CDR3 length: 14 amino acids. Germline values: CDR1 SGHRS, CDR2 YFSETQ. The V end lost 0 bases, the J end lost 8 bases, and 12 bases lay between the germline ends. The CDR3 loop is CASSLETRNDEQFF. The CDR3 nucleotides are TGCGCCAGCAGCTTGGAGACTAGAAACGATGAGCAGTTCTTC.

The V call is TRBV6-2 or TRBV6-3, the J call TRBJ1-2; unclear D gene. Germline CDR1 is MNHEY and CDR2 is SVGEGT. The ends were cut back, 6 bases at V and 0 bases at J, with 17 bases in the middle. The CDR3 totals 16 residues. The CDR3, as DNA: TGTGCCAGCAGCCCACCGCGCGACCTTACTAACTATGGCTACACCTTC. Protein sequence: CASSPPRDLTNYGYTF.

There are many counts of this clonotype. J is TRBJ1-4 and V is TRBV29-1; D is undetermined. The CDR3 extends over 13 amino acids. V shed 5 bases and J shed 0 bases, with 7 bases lying between them. Germline loops: CDR1 SQVTM, CDR2 ANQGSEA. The CDR3 spells CSVRLSTNEKLFF. CDR3 DNA: TGCAGCGTTCGTTTGTCAACTAATGAAAAACTGTTTTTT.

This clonotype was seen many times. This rearrangement joins TRBV7-9 to TRBJ1-6; D ambiguous. V gave up 0 bases and J gave up 6 bases, with 12 bases separating them. The CDR3 has 16 amino acids. Germline values: CDR1 SEHNR, CDR2 FQNEAQ (reference sequence). CDR3 loop: CASSLALGNLNSPLHF. As DNA, the CDR3 is TGTGCCAGCAGCTTAGCTTTGGGTAATCTTAATTCACCCCTCCACTTT.

This clonotype was detected many times. V and J are TRBV6-2 or TRBV6-3 and TRBJ2-5; D is unresolved. V shed 2 bases and J shed 1 base, with 11 bases lying between them. Germline V gives CDR1 MNHEY, CDR2 SVGEGT. The CDR3 consists of 15 residues. For the CDR3, the DNA is TGTGCCAGCAGTTACCTGACACGACTCCAAGAGACCCAGTACTTC. It specifies CASSYLTRLQETQYF.

This clonotype has at least ten counts. The CDR3 nucleotides read TGTGCCATCAGTGAGACCCGGGAGGCCGGAGAGACCCAGTACTTC. The encoded protein is CAISETREAGETQYF. The chain employs TRBV10-3 and TRBJ2-5, with 7 bases identical to TRBD2. Trimming at V came to 2 bases and at J to 4 bases, leaving 7 bases not matched to a gene. Germline V gene sequence: CDR1 ENHRY, CDR2 SYGVKD. The CDR3 is 15 residues long.

Notes on this clonotype: This likely traces to a read error, being one base from a far larger clone. The gene calls are TRBV6-2 or TRBV6-3 and TRBJ2-5; a weak D match, TRBD1 (5 bases). Germline CDR1 and CDR2: MNHEY and SVGEGT. The CDR3 extends over 16 amino acids. V dropped 2 bases and J dropped 11 bases, with 24 bases sitting between them. In DNA form, the CDR3 reads TGTGCCAGCAGTTACAGGGGATCCGGACCCGACAATGAGCAGTACTTC. This encodes CASSYRGSGPDNEQYF.

This clonotype has a handful of counts. The chain is built from TRBV12-3 or TRBV12-4 and TRBJ1-5; possibly TRBD1 for D (5 bases). The CDR3 is 15 residues long. V was shortened by 6 bases and J by 9 bases, with 21 bases between the two germline ends. CDR3 in amino acids: CASSPPGPAEMPQHF. The CDR3 DNA reads as TGTGCCAGCAGCCCTCCGGGACCCGCCGAGATGCCCCAGCATTTT.

This clonotype was observed at least ten times. The V gene is TRBV7-9, the J gene TRBJ1-5; D unresolved. The CDR3 has 15 amino acids. The V and J ends lost 1 base and 0 bases respectively, with 7 bases between them. Germline CDR1 and CDR2: SEHNR and FQNEAQ (reference sequence). The CDR3 sequence: CASSLDGNSNQPQHF. DNA for the CDR3: TGTGCCAGCAGCTTAGACGGAAATAGCAATCAGCCCCAGCATTTT.

This clonotype has a count of ten or more. The chain links TRBV7-9 to TRBJ1-2; D ambiguous. Germline V gene data show CDR1 as SEHNR and CDR2 as FQNEAQ (reference sequence). V shed 3 bases and J shed 3 bases, with 8 bases lying between them. This CDR3 is 13 amino acids long. CDR3 sequence: CASSLGDYYGYTF. For the CDR3, the DNA is TGTGCCAGCAGCTTGGGTGATTACTATGGCTACACCTTC.

This clonotype was detected many times. This rearrangement joins TRBV7-2 to TRBJ1-5; D gene unclear. The V gene lost 1 base and the J gene lost 5 bases, with 9 bases spanning the gap. From germline, CDR1 is SGHTA and CDR2 FQGNSA. The CDR3 has 14 residues. This CDR3 reads CASSLEVGDQPQHF. The DNA of the CDR3 is TGTGCCAGCAGCTTAGAGGTCGGGGATCAGCCCCAGCATTTT.

The CDR3 DNA reads as TGCAGTGCCAGGCGGGCTAGCGGGAGGGGCTCCTACGAGCAGTACTTC. It translates to CSARRASGRGSYEQYF. This chain joins TRBV20-1 and TRBJ2-7; TRBD2 matches 12 bases. V lost 6 bases to trimming and J lost 0 bases; unmatched junction nucleotides: 9. Germline CDR1 reads DFQATT; CDR2 reads SNEGSKA (reference sequence). The CDR3 has 16 residues.

This clonotype was detected ten times or more. The chain is built from TRBV29-1 and TRBJ1-2; no reliable D call. CDR3 size: 13 residues. The germline V gene encodes CDR1 SQVTM and CDR2 ANQGSEA. Trimming cost V 6 bases and J 6 bases, with 17 bases left between them. The CDR3 DNA sequence: TGCAGCGTCGCTGGGCCTTCGGCCCATGGCTACACCTTC. Translation: CSVAGPSAHGYTF.

This clonotype was seen many times. The gene calls are TRBV6-2 or TRBV6-3 and TRBJ2-2; a possible D gene is TRBD2 (6 bases). Germline CDR1 and CDR2: MNHEY and SVGEGT. V was trimmed by 7 bases and J by 1 base, leaving 13 bases between them. This CDR3 is 15 amino acids long. The CDR3 spells CASIPYGGNTGELFF. The CDR3 DNA sequence: TGTGCCAGCATCCCCTACGGGGGGAACACCGGGGAGCTGTTTTTT.

This clonotype was detected many times. The CDR3 sequence is CASTDAATYEQYF. Written as DNA, the CDR3 is TGTGCCAGCACCGACGCCGCTACCTACGAGCAGTACTTC. The V gene is TRBV6-1, the J gene TRBJ2-7; D uncertain. This CDR3 region has 13 residues. Per the germline V gene, CDR1 is MNHNS and CDR2 is SASEGT. V was shortened by 7 bases and J by 2 bases, with 12 bases between the two germline ends.

The chain is built from TRBV5-4 and TRBJ2-2; TRBD2 matches 7 bases. V dropped 3 bases and J dropped 0; count of bases not matched to a gene: 8. The V gene's germline CDR1 is SGHNT and CDR2 YYREEE (reference sequence). The CDR3 loop spans 17 amino acids. The CDR3 DNA reads as TGTGCCAGCAGCTCGGGGCGGGGGAAAACGAACACCGGGGAGCTGTTTTTT. Translated: CASSSGRGKTNTGELFF.

Notes on this clonotype: A much larger clonotype is one base distant, so this may be a read error. V is TRBV13 and J is TRBJ2-3; the match to TRBD2 covers 8 bases. Germline trimming cut 5 bases from V and 0 bases from J; bases unmatched to any gene: 7. The CDR3 has 16 residues. In germline, CDR1 is PRHDT, CDR2 FYEKMQ (reference sequence). The CDR3 sequence: CASSPRLAISTDTQYF. The DNA of the CDR3 is TGTGCCAGCAGCCCCAGACTAGCGATTAGCACAGATACGCAGTATTTT.

This clonotype was seen ten or more times. This sequence joins TRBV7-2 and TRBJ1-4; D remains ambiguous. With 5 bases removed from V and 2 bases from J, the gap between germline ends came to 12 bases. In germline, CDR1 is SGHTA, CDR2 FQGNSA. This CDR3 spans 15 amino acids. The CDR3 DNA reads as TGTGCCAGCAGCCTGAGGTCCCGGACTAATGAAAAACTGTTTTTT. Amino acid sequence: CASSLRSRTNEKLFF.